This TCR beta chain was documented in a study of shared clonotypes between healthy human individuals. Study background: A donor's plate count was three for CD4 naive and three for CD4 memory; CD8 naive had two and CD8 memory one.

Worth noting for this clone: Its cognate antigen is unknown.

The study's findings and limits: Donor clonotype sharing was expected to depend on sequencing depth. Generally, estimated richness proved larger in naive subsets than it did in memory subsets. A handful of donors shared 4.5% to 6.5% of their naive CD4 clonotypes.

CDR1 and CDR2 from the germline V gene are WSHSY and SAAADI. V shed 11 bases and J shed 0 bases, with 17 bases lying between them. The CDR3 is 14 amino acids. Naive CD8 isolation took CD45RO-negative cells positively selected for CCR7 and excluded terminally differentiated effector memory CD45RA+ cells. TCRdb keeps only in-frame clones here, not all; method: immunoSEQ multiplex PCR. The sample has 560,000 or so clones; roughly 95% are singletons. What was sequenced was naive CD8+ T cells sorted from blood. The TCR sequence derives from a woman under 40 in good health. The chain employs TRBV10-2 and TRBJ2-7; D not resolved. CDR3 sequence: CAAWAADSSYEQYF. The CDR3 DNA sequence: TGCGCCGCATGGGCGGCGGATAGCTCCTACGAGCAGTACTTC.